These T cell receptor beta chains were read from a single sample in a study of blood T cell repertoires in COVID-19. Sequenced by immunoSEQ multiplex PCR; TCRdb stores in-frame clones only, minus some. The sample shows around 40,000 clones, about nine tenths of them seen only once. The specimen sequenced was peripheral blood. All receptors come from a man aged 45-65 years with active COVID-19. Both conserved end residues are part of each CDR3. D genes are given only for firm matches.

d_gene	v_gene	j_gene	CDR3nt	CDR3aa
TRBD1	TRBV28	TRBJ2-6	TGTGCCAGCAGTTCTCGGACAGGGGTGTCAGGGGCCAACGTCCTGACTTTC	CASSSRTGVSGANVLTF
TRBD2	TRBV2	TRBJ2-7	TGTGCCAGCAGTGGGGCGGGGGGCTACGAGCAGTACTTC	CASSGAGGYEQYF
NA	TRBV2	TRBJ2-5	TGTGCCAGCAGTGAGCCAAGGCTAGCCCTAGAGACCCAGTACTTC	CASSEPRLALETQYF
TRBD1	TRBV24-1	TRBJ2-5	TGTGCCACCAGTGAGCCCGGGACAGAACTCCAAGAGACCCAGTACTTC	CATSEPGTELQETQYF
NA	TRBV5-8	TRBJ2-4	TGTGCCAGCAGCCCCGGGATTAATCAGGACATTCAGTACTTC	CASSPGINQDIQYF
NA	TRBV4-1	TRBJ2-2	TGCGCCAGCAGCCAACCAGGGTACACCGGGGAGCTGTTTTTT	CASSQPGYTGELFF
TRBD2	TRBV18	TRBJ2-1	TGTGCCAGCTCCACGGGACTAGTGAAGTACAATGAGCAGTTCTTC	CASSTGLVKYNEQFF
NA	TRBV28	TRBJ1-2	TGTGCCAGCAGCTCGTTACAGGGTGGCTATGGCTACACCTTC	CASSSLQGGYGYTF
NA	TRBV5-1	TRBJ2-2	TGCGCCAGCAGCTTGGGGACACTTTCGGAGCTGTTTTTT	CASSLGTLSELFF
NA	TRBV24-1	TRBJ1-1	TGTGCCACCCGAGGCGGAATATTGAACACTGAAGCTTTCTTT	CATRGGILNTEAFF
NA	TRBV11-2	TRBJ2-2	TGTGCCAGCACCCTCGTGGTTACGGGAGCGAACACCGGGGAGCTGTTTTTT	CASTLVVTGANTGELFF
TRBD1	TRBV27	TRBJ1-5	TGTGCCAGCAGTTCCGTAGGACAGGGGACTCAGCCCCAGCATTTT	CASSSVGQGTQPQHF
NA	TRBV6-5	TRBJ1-5	TGTGCCAGCAGTTACTCCCCAGGGAATCAGCCCCAGCATTTT	CASSYSPGNQPQHF